This passage covers 3 T cell receptor beta chains from one sample sequenced in a study of T cell responses to AZD1222 COVID-19 vaccine. The repertoire was sequenced with immunoSEQ multiplex PCR; TCRdb's copy has only in-frame clones and lacks some. The sample carries just over 150,000 clones, 90% recorded once. Sequenced here: peripheral blood, sampled 28 days after the second AZD1222 dose. All receptors derive from an adult who received the AZD1222 COVID-19 vaccine.

The chain combines TRBV19 with TRBJ2-1; D may be TRBD1 or TRBD2 (5 bases each). The V gene lost 6 bases and the J gene lost 0 bases, with 12 bases spanning the gap. The CDR3 sequence is 15 residues long. The germline V gene has CDR1 LNHDA and CDR2 SQIVND (reference sequence). The DNA for the CDR3 is TGTGCCAGTAGCAAGGGGAGTAGCTCCTACAATGAGCAGTTCTTC. Translating gives CASSKGSSSYNEQFF.

The chain employs TRBV6-1 and TRBJ2-3, with 11 positions matching TRBD2. V dropped 1 base and J dropped 4; count of bases not matched to a gene: 1. The germline V gene has CDR1 MNHNS and CDR2 SASEGT. CDR3 length: 15 residues. The CDR3 DNA reads as TGTGCCAGCAGTGAAGGGACTAGCGGGTCAGATACGCAGTATTTT. It codes for CASSEGTSGSDTQYF.

In the case of this clone: Sequence at one end of the junction differs from germline and may be a read error. The chain links TRBV30 to TRBJ1-5; D remains ambiguous. The CDR3 loop spans 15 amino acids. The V gene's germline CDR1 is GTSNPN and CDR2 SVGIG (reference sequence). CDR3 loop: CAWSGNRAGNQPQHF. The CDR3, as DNA: TGTGCCTGGAGTGGGAATAGGGCAGGCAACCAGCCCCAGCATTTT.